The 31 T cell receptor beta chains presented below share a single source sample, sequenced in a study of blood T cell repertoires in COVID-19. TCRdb's table, derived via immunoSEQ multiplex PCR, lists solely in-frame clones and lacks some. The sample has 200,000 to 250,000 clones, around 88% seen once. Sequenced input: peripheral blood. The receptor set was obtained from a woman older than 75 with COVID-19, enrolled during active disease.

The CDR3 reads CSAVSGPKQYV. Here the CDR3 DNA reads TGCAGTGCAGTCTCAGGGCCTAAGCAGTACGTC. This chain uses TRBV20-1 with TRBJ2-7; maybe TRBD1 (5 bases). The V end was cut by 6 bases, the J end by 8 bases, with 14 bases between. Germline V gives CDR1 DFQATT, CDR2 SNEGSKA (reference sequence). The CDR3 contains 11 residues.

The sample holds one count of this clone. V gene TRBV3-1 (or the pseudogene TRBV3-2) combines with J gene TRBJ2-7; D might be TRBD1 (6 bases). Germline CDR1 LGHDT, CDR2 YNNKEL (reference sequence). The germline V and J ends were trimmed by 1 base and 6 bases, with 13 bases remaining between them. The CDR3 loop spans 14 amino acids. The CDR3 bases are TGTGCCAGCAGCCAAGTTACAGGGAACAGCGAGCAGTACTTC. It specifies CASSQVTGNSEQYF.

This clone is a singleton in its sample. V and J are TRBV28 and TRBJ2-3; 11 nucleotides align to TRBD1. J gave up 1 base and V 11 bases, and 8 bases lay outside the gene matches. Germline values: CDR1 MDHEN, CDR2 SYDVKM. The CDR3 totals 15 residues. In DNA form, the CDR3 reads TGTGCCGGGTCCCGGGACAGGGGGGGCACAGATACGCAGTATTTT. Amino acids: CAGSRDRGGTDTQYF.

Of note for this clone: The sample carries other DNA sequences with the same CDR3. The chain uses TRBV7-9 and TRBJ2-5, with unresolved D. CDR3 length equals 13 residues. Germline loops: CDR1 SEHNR, CDR2 FQNEAQ (reference sequence). V lost 2 bases and J 2 bases, leaving 6 bases between the germline ends. Written as DNA, the CDR3 is TGTGCCAGCAGCTTACGAGGTCAAGAGACCCAGTACTTC. Translating it yields CASSLRGQETQYF.

The V gene is TRBV5-1, the J gene TRBJ1-6; perhaps TRBD1 as D (6 bases). Germline CDR1 SGHRS, CDR2 YFSETQ. The CDR3 covers 16 residues. V dropped 0 bases and J dropped 7 bases, with 14 bases sitting between them. The CDR3 nucleotides read TGCGCCAGCAGCTTGGCCGCTGGACAGCCAAATTCACCCCTCCACTTT. This encodes CASSLAAGQPNSPLHF.

The rearrangement links TRBV20-1 to TRBJ1-6, with 9 bases matching TRBD1. Trimming at V came to 3 bases and at J to 6 bases, leaving 3 bases not matched to a gene. The V gene's germline CDR1 is DFQATT and CDR2 SNEGSKA (reference sequence). The CDR3 loop spans 14 amino acids. The CDR3 loop is CSASRGQGNSPLHF. The DNA for the CDR3 is TGCAGTGCTAGTAGGGGACAGGGTAATTCACCCCTCCACTTT.

A note on this clone: The same CDR3 can be traced to other DNA sequences in this sample. The CDR3 DNA reads as TGCGCCAGCAGCAGAACAGGTAACACTGAAGCTTTCTTT. It yields the protein CASSRTGNTEAFF. The V and J genes are TRBV5-1 and TRBJ1-1; a possible D gene is TRBD1 (5 bases). The germline CDR1 and CDR2 sequences are SGHRS and YFSETQ. The CDR3 length is 13 residues. V lost 4 bases and J 2 bases, leaving 9 bases between the germline ends. Supplemented by reference TRBV5-1 and TRBJ1-1, the full variable domain reads KAGVTQTPRYLIKTRGQQVTLSCSPISGHRSVSWYQQTPGQGLQFLFEYFSETQRNKGNFPGRFSGRQFSNSRSEMNVSTLELGDSALYLCASSRTGNTEAFFGQGTRLTVV.

J is TRBJ2-7 and V is TRBV5-1; 7 nucleotides agree with TRBD1. CDR1 and CDR2 (germline): SGHRS, YFSETQ. Trimming removed 4 bases from V and 7 bases from J; junction bases left unmatched: 14. This CDR3 region has 15 residues. CDR3 sequence: CASSETGVGPGEQYF. DNA of the CDR3: TGCGCCAGCAGCGAAACAGGGGTCGGGCCTGGGGAGCAGTACTTC. The whole variable domain, remainder taken from reference TRBV5-1 and TRBJ2-7, is KAGVTQTPRYLIKTRGQQVTLSCSPISGHRSVSWYQQTPGQGLQFLFEYFSETQRNKGNFPGRFSGRQFSNSRSEMNVSTLELGDSALYLCASSETGVGPGEQYFGPGTRLTVT.

The chain uses TRBV19 and TRBJ2-1; 13 bases agree with TRBD2. The junction had 9 bases not matched to a gene; V was cut back by 10 bases and J by 9 bases. CDR1 and CDR2 from the germline V gene are LNHDA and SQIVND (reference sequence). The CDR3 extends over 14 amino acids. As DNA, the CDR3 is TGTGCCACCCGGACTAGCGGGGGATCAGGTGAGCAGTTCTTC. Protein product: CATRTSGGSGEQFF.

This clone was observed a handful of times. The chain has TRBV7-2 and TRBJ2-3; 8 nucleotides line up with TRBD2. With 1 base clipped from V and 3 bases from J, the junction kept 3 bases outside the gene matches. The CDR3 has 15 amino acids. Germline CDR1 and CDR2: SGHTA and FQGNSA. The CDR3 sequence is CASSLVGLATDTQYF. In DNA, the CDR3 is TGTGCCAGCAGCTTAGTAGGACTAGCAACAGATACGCAGTATTTT.

The chain couples TRBV7-9 to TRBJ1-1, with D possibly being TRBD1 (5 bases). CDR3 length: 15 amino acids. V was cut by 7 bases and J by 1 base, with 16 bases left in between. Germline V CDR1 and CDR2: SEHNR, FQNEAQ (reference sequence). For the CDR3, the DNA is TGTGCCAGCAATCCCGGCGGGACGCCGAACACTGAAGCTTTCTTT. It encodes CASNPGGTPNTEAFF.

Comments on this clone: A junction end diverges from the germline sequence, so it may reflect a read error. The V and J genes are TRBV18 and TRBJ1-2; 7 bases fit TRBD1. The CDR3 length is 14 residues. The germline V gene has CDR1 KGHSH and CDR2 LQKENI. DNA of the CDR3: TGTGCCAGCTCACCAACCGGGGCCCTAGGGGGCTGCACCTTC. It is translated as CASSPTGALGGCTF.

The V gene is TRBV5-6, the J gene TRBJ2-1; 8 bases fit TRBD2. Germline CDR1 reads SGHDT; CDR2 reads YYEEEE. The V and J ends lost 5 bases and 4 bases, in that order; junction bases with no gene match: 11. The CDR3 runs to 16 residues. This chain's CDR3 is CASSRNGGGQYNEQFF. The DNA for the CDR3 is TGTGCCAGCAGTCGGAATGGCGGGGGGCAATACAATGAGCAGTTCTTC.

V is TRBV30 and J is TRBJ1-3; D gene uncertain. CDR3 length: 13 residues. V was pared by 2 bases and J by 1 base, with 6 bases between. Germline V gene lookup returns CDR1 GTSNPN and CDR2 SVGIG (reference sequence). DNA for the CDR3: TGTGCCTGGAGTAGCCGGTCTGGAAACACCATATATTTT. Translated: CAWSSRSGNTIYF.

The chain employs TRBV12-2 and TRBJ1-1; no check of the table's D call, TRBD1, against the DNA was made. TRBV12-2 is a documented pseudogene. This CDR3 contains 14 residues. The CDR3 loop is CASRLALGQGEAFF. The CDR3 DNA is TGTGCAAGTCGCTTAGCGTTGGGACAGGGTGAAGCTTTCTTT.

This clone showed up just once. The chain is built from TRBV9 and TRBJ1-4; 11 nucleotides line up with TRBD1. Trimming took 3 bases from V and 4 from J; bases not matched to a gene: 5. The CDR3 runs 16 residues. Per germline, CDR1 SGDLS and CDR2 YYNGEE. The CDR3 bases are TGTGCCAGCAGCGCTGGACAGGGGGCAGGTAATGAAAAACTGTTTTTT. Protein sequence: CASSAGQGAGNEKLFF.

The V gene is TRBV5-1, the J gene TRBJ1-1; TRBD1 matches 7 bases. Germline V CDR1 and CDR2: SGHRS, YFSETQ. J lost 6 bases, V lost 3 bases, and 5 bases had no gene match. The CDR3 runs 13 residues. The chain's CDR3 is CASSSEGASEAFF. DNA for the CDR3: TGCGCCAGCAGCTCCGAGGGGGCATCTGAAGCTTTCTTT.

V usage is TRBV7-9 and J usage is TRBJ1-1; a weak D match, TRBD1 (6 bases). Germline CDR1 is SEHNR and CDR2 is FQNEAQ (reference sequence). This CDR3 spans 13 amino acids. The V and J ends lost 5 bases and 1 base respectively, with 8 bases between them. CDR3 residues: CASSRQENTEAFF. In DNA form, the CDR3 reads TGTGCCAGCAGCCGACAGGAGAACACTGAAGCTTTCTTT.

V gene TRBV20-1 combines with J gene TRBJ1-2; D unresolved. The CDR3 loop spans 11 amino acids. Trimming removed 5 bases from V and 3 bases from J, with 7 bases in between. In germline, CDR1 is DFQATT, CDR2 SNEGSKA (reference sequence). In DNA, the CDR3 is TGCAGTGCTCCCCTTGACTATGGCTACACCTTC. This gives the protein CSAPLDYGYTF.

The chain employs TRBV28 and TRBJ2-7, with D possibly matching TRBD1 (6 bases). This CDR3 region has 11 residues. The V gene's germline CDR1 is MDHEN and CDR2 SYDVKM. Trimming shortened V by 8 bases and J by 3 bases, and 8 bases separated the two germline ends. CDR3 loop: CASGRGYEQYF. Written as DNA, the CDR3 is TGTGCCAGCGGCAGGGGCTACGAGCAGTACTTC.

This clone is a singleton in its sample. The chain couples TRBV11-3 to TRBJ2-3, with TRBD2 matching 11 bases. With V trimmed by 1 base and J by 4 bases, 7 bases remained unmatched. Per germline, CDR1 SGHNT and CDR2 YENEEA. There are 17 residues in the CDR3. CDR3 loop: CASSLGLTSGEADTQYF. CDR3 in DNA: TGTGCCAGCAGCTTAGGACTGACTAGCGGGGAGGCAGATACGCAGTATTTT.

CDR3 residues: CATSSRTGPRGEKLFF. The CDR3 DNA reads as TGTGCCACCAGCAGTCGTACAGGGCCGAGGGGTGAAAAACTGTTTTTT. J is TRBJ1-4 and V is TRBV15, with D perhaps TRBD1 (6 bases). The germline V and J ends were trimmed by 3 bases and 7 bases, with 18 bases remaining between them. The CDR3 is 16 residues long. Germline V gene data show CDR1 as LNHNV and CDR2 as YYDKDF (reference sequence).

The table lists this clone with many counts. The V and J genes are TRBV7-3 and TRBJ2-2, with a weak D call TRBD2 (6 bases). The CDR3 runs to 13 residues. Per germline, CDR1 SGHTA and CDR2 FQGTGA. The V end was cut by 5 bases, the J end by 9 bases, with 13 bases between. For the CDR3, the DNA is TGTGCCAGCAGCGGAGCGGAGGGGAGGGAGCTGTTTTTT. It codes for CASSGAEGRELFF.

This sequence joins TRBV18 and TRBJ1-5; TRBD1 matches at 8 bases. The CDR3 has 15 amino acids. V lost 0 bases to trimming and J lost 9 bases; unmatched junction nucleotides: 7. Germline CDR1 KGHSH, CDR2 LQKENI. DNA for the CDR3: TGTGCCAGCTCACCACCGTTGACAGGGGTTAGGCCCCAGCATTTT. Residues: CASSPPLTGVRPQHF. Using reference TRBV18 and TRBJ1-5 for the parts outside the CDR3, the full variable domain is NAGVMQNPRHLVRRRGQEARLRCSPMKGHSHVYWYRQLPEEGLKFMVYLQKENIIDESGMPKERFSAEFPKEGPSILRIQQVVRGDSAAYFCASSPPLTGVRPQHFGDGTRLSIL.

The chain has TRBV7-8 and TRBJ2-1, with 8 bases aligning to TRBD1. Germline V gene data show CDR1 as SGHVS and CDR2 as FQNEAQ. After removal of 8 bases from V and 7 bases from J, the junction contained 10 bases not matched to a gene. The CDR3 has 14 amino acids. This CDR3 is CASRNPGQDNEQFF. The CDR3 nucleotides read TGTGCCAGCCGGAACCCGGGACAGGATAATGAGCAGTTCTTC.

This sequence joins TRBV9 and TRBJ1-4, with D perhaps TRBD1 (5 bases). The CDR3 is 15 residues long. Germline V lookup: CDR1 SGDLS, CDR2 YYNGEE. V was trimmed by 3 bases and J by 8 bases, leaving 17 bases between them. The CDR3 reads CASSGDRAKGEKLFF. CDR3 in DNA: TGTGCCAGCAGCGGAGACCGGGCAAAGGGGGAAAAACTGTTTTTT.

The V and J genes are TRBV7-2 and TRBJ1-4; tentative D call: TRBD1 (6 bases). Trimming removed 5 bases at V and 5 bases at J, with 9 bases between. CDR1 is SGHTA and CDR2 is FQGNSA in the germline V gene. The CDR3 runs to 13 residues. For the CDR3, the DNA is TGTGCCAGCAGCGCCGGACAGAATGAAAAACTGTTTTTT. Translated, it gives CASSAGQNEKLFF.

The chain uses TRBV20-1 and TRBJ2-5; a weak D match, TRBD2 (6 bases). The V gene's germline CDR1 is DFQATT and CDR2 SNEGSKA (reference sequence). The CDR3 extends over 13 amino acids. The V end lost 3 bases, the J end lost 1 base, and 9 bases lay between the germline ends. The CDR3 sequence: CSASIGGQETQYF. CDR3 sequence (DNA): TGCAGTGCTAGTATCGGGGGCCAAGAGACCCAGTACTTC.

This clone was seen a single time. J is TRBJ2-1 and V is TRBV7-8; D call uncertain. CDR1 and CDR2 (germline): SGHVS, FQNEAQ. The CDR3 loop spans 12 amino acids. Between the trimmed V and J ends, which lost 5 bases and 4 bases, there was a span of 6 bases. The chain's CDR3 is CASSPTYNEQFF. The CDR3 nucleotides read TGTGCCAGCAGCCCCACTTACAATGAGCAGTTCTTC.

This clone was picked up one time. This chain connects TRBV25-1 to TRBJ1-1; perhaps TRBD1 as D (6 bases). Germline-derived CDR1 and CDR2 are MGHDK and SYGVNS. The CDR3 length is 17 residues. Trimming stripped 4 bases from V and 0 bases from J, with 18 bases between. CDR3 protein: CASSGTEWRAMNTEAFF. The CDR3 DNA sequence: TGTGCCAGCAGTGGGACAGAGTGGCGGGCCATGAACACTGAAGCTTTCTTT. The variable domain in full, with the rest retrieved from reference TRBV25-1 and TRBJ1-1, is EADIYQTPRYLVIGTGKKITLECSQTMGHDKMYWYQQDPGMELHLIHYSYGVNSTEKGDLSSESTVSRIRTEHFPLTLESARPSHTSQYLCASSGTEWRAMNTEAFFGQGTRLTVV.

The genes are TRBV12-3 or TRBV12-4 and TRBJ2-5, with D perhaps matching TRBD2 (6 bases). V lost 5 bases, J lost 5 bases, and 6 bases lay in between. This CDR3 region has 11 residues. The CDR3 here is CASSRGETQYF. CDR3 nucleotides: TGTGCCAGCAGTCGGGGGGAGACCCAGTACTTC.